This T cell receptor beta chain comes out of a study of shared clonotypes between healthy human individuals. Cells designated naive CD8 were CD45RO-negative and were positively selected for CCR7, with terminally differentiated effector memory CD45RA+ cells excluded. Whole-study results and caveats: Enrolling few donors narrowed the genetic and exposure-history diversity that was represented. When compared with the clonotypes that were shared by all four sorted-subset donors, the non-shared clonotypes turned out to have lower generation probabilities. Around 5% was the fraction of naive CD4 clonotypes found shared across a few donors.

A remark on this clone: Its antigen is unknown.

Splitting of each subset's genomic DNA was done evenly across several immunoSEQ plates. Using immunoSEQ multiplex PCR, the repertoire was profiled, and TCRdb retains in-frame clones only, with some absent. The sample yields 450,000 to 700,000 clones, just under 97% seen once. With V trimmed by 0 bases and J by 3 bases, 3 bases remained unmatched. The CDR3 covers 15 residues. Germline lookup yields CDR1 SEHNR and CDR2 FQNEAQ (reference sequence). This clonotype was sampled from a woman in her twenties or thirties in good health. Source material: naive CD8+ T cells sorted from blood. The chain couples TRBV7-9 to TRBJ2-7; 9 bases map to TRBD1. CDR3 amino acids: CASSLAGDRVYEQYF. The CDR3 region has the DNA TGTGCCAGCAGCTTAGCGGGGGACAGGGTCTACGAGCAGTACTTC.